The clone carrying this T cell receptor beta chain was found many times. This record comes from a study of Graves' ophthalmopathy and Graves' hyperthyroidism. The CDR3 spans 15 residues. In germline, CDR1 is LGHNA, CDR2 YSLEER. The V gene end was trimmed by 4 bases and the J gene end by 3 bases; junction bases not matched to a gene: 5. Amplifying from RNA transcripts, the study obtained TCR beta CDR3 regions. Investigators did first-round RT-PCR with HTBI primers, then second-round multiplex PCR. TCRdb re-derived calls from the multiplex PCR reads in MiXCR, one entry per CDR3 protein. This table has 400,000 or so distinct CDR3 sequences, about a sixth appearing once.

V and J are TRBV4-3 and TRBJ2-2, with 7 positions matching TRBD2. This receptor was identified in an adult woman with stable Graves' hyperthyroidism. The source material was peripheral blood. CDR3 coding DNA: TGCGCCAGCAGCCTAAGCGGGAAATACACCGGGGAGCTGTTTTTT. This sequence encodes CASSLSGKYTGELFF.